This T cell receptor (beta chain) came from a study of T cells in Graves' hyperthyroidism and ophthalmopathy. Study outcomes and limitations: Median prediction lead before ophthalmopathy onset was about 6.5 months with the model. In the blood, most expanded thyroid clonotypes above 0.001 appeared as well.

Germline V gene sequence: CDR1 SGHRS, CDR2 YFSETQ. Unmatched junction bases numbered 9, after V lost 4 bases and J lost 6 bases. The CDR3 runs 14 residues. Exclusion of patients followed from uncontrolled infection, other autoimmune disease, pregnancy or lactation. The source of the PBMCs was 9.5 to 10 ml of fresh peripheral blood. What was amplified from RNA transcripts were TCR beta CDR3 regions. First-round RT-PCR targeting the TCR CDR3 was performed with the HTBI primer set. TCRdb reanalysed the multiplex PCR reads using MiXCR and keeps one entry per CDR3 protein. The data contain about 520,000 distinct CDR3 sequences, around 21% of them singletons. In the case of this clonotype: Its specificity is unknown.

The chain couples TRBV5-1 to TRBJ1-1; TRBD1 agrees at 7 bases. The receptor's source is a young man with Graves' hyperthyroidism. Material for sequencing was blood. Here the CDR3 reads CASSPPAGQPEAFF. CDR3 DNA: TGCGCCAGCAGCCCCCCCGCGGGACAGCCTGAAGCTTTCTTT.